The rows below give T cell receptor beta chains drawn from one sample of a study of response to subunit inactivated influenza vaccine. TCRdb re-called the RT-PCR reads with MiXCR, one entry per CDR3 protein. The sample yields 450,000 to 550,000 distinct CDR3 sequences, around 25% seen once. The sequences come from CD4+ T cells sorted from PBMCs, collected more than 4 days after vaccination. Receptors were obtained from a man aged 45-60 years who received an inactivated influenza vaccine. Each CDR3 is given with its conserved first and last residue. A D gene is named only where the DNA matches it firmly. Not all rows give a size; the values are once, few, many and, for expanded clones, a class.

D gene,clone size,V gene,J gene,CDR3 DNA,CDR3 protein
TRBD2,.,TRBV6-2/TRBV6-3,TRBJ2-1,TGTGCCAGCAGTTCATTTGGGACTAGCGGAGAGGATGAGCAGTTCTTC,CASSSFGTSGEDEQFF
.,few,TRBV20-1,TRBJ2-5,TGCAGTGCTAGTTCAGGGGGGCAAGAGACCCAGTACTTC,CSASSGGQETQYF
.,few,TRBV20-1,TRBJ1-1,TGCAGTGCTAGAGAAACAATCGGGAACACTGAAGCTTTCTTT,CSARETIGNTEAFF
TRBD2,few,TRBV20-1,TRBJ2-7,TGCAGTGCTAGAGATGGAGCGGGAGGTAACGAGCAGTACTTC,CSARDGAGGNEQYF
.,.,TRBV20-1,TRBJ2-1,TGCAGTGCGGTGGGGGCTTTTTCCTACAATGAGCAGTTCTTC,CSAVGAFSYNEQFF
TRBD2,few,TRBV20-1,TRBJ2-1,TGCAGTGCTAGAGGCGGGAGTGTATACAATGAGCAGTTCTTC,CSARGGSVYNEQFF
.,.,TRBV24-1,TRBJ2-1,TGTGCCACCAGTGATAGGCGGGTTAGCTCCTACAATGAGCAGTTCTTC,CATSDRRVSSYNEQFF
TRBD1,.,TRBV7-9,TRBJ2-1,TGTGCCAGCGGCCCCGGGACAGGGCTGTTCAATGAGCAGTTCTTC,CASGPGTGLFNEQFF
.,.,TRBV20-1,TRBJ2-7,TGCAGTGCCACCCGACTCTACGAGCAGTACTTC,CSATRLYEQYF
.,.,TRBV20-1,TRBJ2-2,TGCAGTGCTAGAGAGGGCGGAACCCCGAACACCGGGGAGCTGTTTTTT,CSAREGGTPNTGELFF
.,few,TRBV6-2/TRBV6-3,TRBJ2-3,TGTGCCAGCACCAGGGACGGTACAGATACGCAGTATTTT,CASTRDGTDTQYF